This T cell receptor (beta chain) appears in the sequencing data of a study of cytomegalovirus exposure and HLA in healthy donors. The CDR3 spans 14 residues. Trimming took 4 bases from V and 4 from J; bases not matched to a gene: 4. Germline lookup yields CDR1 SGHRS and CDR2 YFSETQ. Details on this clone: No antigen is known for it.

Study-wide points: High specificity and sensitivity for cytomegalovirus status were reported for the classifier. A list of 150 or so TCR beta chains associated with cytomegalovirus was given. Later on, an analysis found that several of the most significant clusters appeared to be linked to common viral pathogens, which included parvovirus B19. A link between a missense DCLRE1C variant and TCR beta V- and J-gene trimming emerged from a later analysis.

Use of 60 Vbeta and 13 Jbeta primers characterized the PCR. The protocol was immunoSEQ multiplex PCR, while the TCRdb copy is restricted to in-frame clones and leaves out a portion. The table lists more than 150,000 clones, 75% to 85% of them singletons. The receptor comes from a woman younger than 35 in good health and CMV-seropositive. Sequenced: PBMCs. The chain carries TRBV5-1 and TRBJ2-7; 11 bases match TRBD1. This CDR3 reads CASSTGDRGYEQYF. DNA of the CDR3: TGCGCCAGCAGCACCGGGGACAGGGGGTACGAGCAGTACTTC. The full variable domain, rest sourced from reference TRBV5-1 and TRBJ2-7, is KAGVTQTPRYLIKTRGQQVTLSCSPISGHRSVSWYQQTPGQGLQFLFEYFSETQRNKGNFPGRFSGRQFSNSRSEMNVSTLELGDSALYLCASSTGDRGYEQYFGPGTRLTVT.